This entry features one T cell receptor beta chain sequence. This sample is part of a study of Tregs in tolerant kidney transplant recipients. Unstimulated Tregs (CD4+CD25+CD127-) and CD4+CD25- non-Tregs were sorted from PBMCs. Sequencing was performed with immunoSEQ multiplex PCR; in TCRdb, only in-frame clones are kept and a portion is missing. Here the sample table reports approximately 30,000 clones. Sequenced here: CD8+ T cells from blood, sampled before the transplant. The clonotype was recovered from a human donor who received a combined kidney and bone marrow transplant.

The CDR3: CAWSGGVGAYEQYF. Incomplete CDR3 DNA: TGTGCCTGGAGCGGGGGGGTAGGGGCCTACGAG. This rearrangement joins TRBV30 to TRBJ2-7, with TRBD2 matching over 8 bases. The read ends 3 residues shy of where the CDR3 ends; the end is completed using the germline J gene. CDR3 length equals 14 residues. The V and J ends lost 3 bases and 2 bases, in that order; junction bases with no gene match: 6. The germline V gene has CDR1 GTSNPN and CDR2 SVGIG (reference sequence).